The 31 T cell receptor beta chains presented below share a single source sample, sequenced in a study of shared clonotypes between healthy human individuals. Sequencing was performed with immunoSEQ multiplex PCR; in TCRdb, only in-frame clones are kept and a portion is missing. The sample lists about 2.2 million clones, just over 90% occurring once. Terminally differentiated effector memory CD45RA+ cells were excluded by CCR7 positive selection of CD45RO-negative cells. The sequenced material came from naive CD8+ T cells from PBMCs. Source of these receptors: a man aged 18 to 29 in good health. Some clones in this sample may be carry-over from other donors' samples.

The chain recombines TRBV27 with TRBJ1-2, with D possibly matching TRBD1 (6 bases). This CDR3 spans 15 amino acids. Germline V gives CDR1 MNHEY, CDR2 SMNVEV (reference sequence). The germline V and J ends were trimmed by 3 bases and 2 bases, with 13 bases remaining between them. CDR3 amino acids: CASSLSGAVNYGYTF. In DNA form, the CDR3 reads TGTGCCAGCAGTTTGTCGGGGGCGGTAAACTATGGCTACACCTTC.

The chain carries TRBV28 and TRBJ2-1; D might be TRBD2 (5 bases). Germline values: CDR1 MDHEN, CDR2 SYDVKM. Trimming stripped 6 bases from V and 6 bases from J, with 18 bases between. The length of the CDR3 is 15 residues. The CDR3 DNA reads TGTGCCAGCAGGTACGGGCGGGCAAGGGCCAATGAGCAGTTCTTC. Protein: CASRYGRARANEQFF.

The chain is built from TRBV14 and TRBJ2-7; D remains unclear. V was pared by 4 bases and J by 2 bases, with 15 bases between. Germline CDR1 and CDR2: SGHDN and FVKESK. The CDR3 sequence is 15 residues long. The chain's CDR3 is CASSPIGRFPYEQYF. CDR3 DNA sequence: TGTGCCAGCAGCCCTATAGGCCGGTTCCCCTACGAGCAGTACTTC.

This clone was detected only once. This chain uses TRBV6-1 with TRBJ2-3, with D hard to call. Looked up from germline, CDR1 is MNHNS and CDR2 is SASEGT. V dropped 6 bases and J dropped 6 bases, with 13 bases sitting between them. The CDR3 runs to 13 residues. The CDR3 region is CASSPDSRDTQYF. CDR3 nucleotide sequence: TGTGCCAGCAGCCCTGACTCCCGGGATACGCAGTATTTT.

This chain's CDR3 is CSVRAPSYNEQFF. The DNA of the CDR3 is TGCAGCGTGCGGGCGCCCTCCTACAATGAGCAGTTCTTC. The rearrangement uses TRBV29-1 and TRBJ2-1, with D tentatively TRBD2 (5 bases). Germline CDR1 SQVTM, CDR2 ANQGSEA. V shed 6 bases and J shed 0 bases, with 9 bases lying between them. The CDR3 runs to 13 residues.

About this clone: This sample also contains other DNA sequences that code for the same CDR3. CDR3 nucleotides: TGTGCCAGCAGCTTGGGGGCTGGATACGAGCAGTACTTC. Protein: CASSLGAGYEQYF. This rearrangement joins TRBV7-3 to TRBJ2-7; tentative D call: TRBD1 (6 bases). V lost 3 bases to trimming and J lost 4 bases, with 10 bases between them. The CDR3 has 13 amino acids. The germline CDR1 and CDR2 sequences are SGHTA and FQGTGA.

The rearrangement joins TRBV15 to TRBJ2-5, with a weak D call TRBD1 (6 bases). The germline CDR1 and CDR2 sequences are LNHNV and YYDKDF (reference sequence). The CDR3 is 16 residues long. Trimming shortened V by 1 base and J by 1 base, and 13 bases separated the two germline ends. CDR3 amino acids: CATSRGTGTLQETQYF. Here the CDR3 DNA reads TGTGCCACCAGCAGAGGCACCGGGACACTCCAAGAGACCCAGTACTTC.

The chain joins TRBV7-6 to TRBJ2-7; the D gene could be TRBD1 or TRBD2 (5 bases each). Per germline, CDR1 SGHVS and CDR2 FNYEAQ. The CDR3 sequence is 15 residues long. V was shortened by 5 bases and J by 0 bases, with 14 bases between the two germline ends. CDR3 DNA sequence: TGTGCCAGCAGCGACCTGGGACGGACCTCCTACGAGCAGTACTTC. Its protein product is CASSDLGRTSYEQYF.

This chain links TRBV19 with TRBJ2-7; TRBD2 matches at 10 bases. This CDR3 has 14 amino acids. Losses at the gene ends were 4 bases for V and 7 bases for J; bases not matched to a gene: 7. Germline V gene lookup returns CDR1 LNHDA and CDR2 SQIVND (reference sequence). DNA of the CDR3: TGTGCCAGTAGTACGCTAGCGGGAGCGGGAGAGCAGTACTTC. Encoded protein: CASSTLAGAGEQYF.

V gene TRBV28 combines with J gene TRBJ1-5; possibly TRBD1 for D (5 bases). The V end was cut by 4 bases, the J end by 4 bases, with 20 bases between. Germline values: CDR1 MDHEN, CDR2 SYDVKM. The CDR3 loop spans 17 amino acids. CDR3: CASSSTFGQLGNQPQHF. CDR3 bases: TGTGCCAGCAGTTCCACTTTCGGACAACTGGGGAATCAGCCCCAGCATTTT.

The chain employs TRBV9 and TRBJ1-1; a weak D match, TRBD1 (5 bases). V dropped 3 bases and J dropped 6 bases, with 15 bases sitting between them. Germline CDR1 reads SGDLS; CDR2 reads YYNGEE. CDR3 length equals 14 residues. DNA for the CDR3: TGTGCCAGCAGCGCGATGTCAGTGGGGGCTGAAGCTTTCTTT. It encodes CASSAMSVGAEAFF.

V gene TRBV4-2 combines with J gene TRBJ2-3; D gene ambiguous. Trimming pared 0 bases from V and 2 bases from J, leaving 15 bases between. From germline, CDR1 is LGHNA and CDR2 YNFKEQ. This CDR3 comprises 17 residues. The CDR3 DNA follows: TGTGCCAGCAGCCAAGAACTTCCAGCGCGGTCCACAGATACGCAGTATTTT. It yields the protein CASSQELPARSTDTQYF.

This clone was picked up one time. The J gene is TRBJ2-5, the V gene TRBV14; 7 positions match TRBD1. CDR1 and CDR2 from the germline V gene are SGHDN and FVKESK. Trimming removed 0 bases from V and 0 bases from J; junction bases left unmatched: 4. This CDR3 spans 16 amino acids. CDR3 in DNA: TGTGCCAGCAGCCAAGATAGGGGGCTGAACCAAGAGACCCAGTACTTC. It yields the protein CASSQDRGLNQETQYF.

DNA of the CDR3: TGTGCCAGTAGTGGTTTTTTGGGCCTCGAAAAACTGTTTTTT. Residues: CASSGFLGLEKLFF. The chain links TRBV19 to TRBJ1-4; D is uncertain. The CDR3 loop spans 14 amino acids. Germline V gives CDR1 LNHDA, CDR2 SQIVND (reference sequence). V dropped 5 bases and J dropped 8 bases, with 15 bases sitting between them. Using reference TRBV19 and TRBJ1-4 for the parts outside the CDR3, the full variable domain is DGGITQSPKYLFRKEGQNVTLSCEQNLNHDAMYWYRQDPGQGLRLIYYSQIVNDFQKGDIAEGYSVSREKKESFPLTVTSAQKNPTAFYLCASSGFLGLEKLFFGSGTQLSVL.

The rearrangement links TRBV7-3 to TRBJ2-1; D remains ambiguous. CDR1 and CDR2 (germline): SGHTA, FQGTGA. V dropped 8 bases and J dropped 0 bases, with 14 bases sitting between them. This CDR3 comprises 15 residues. The CDR3 sequence: CASAPAQSSYNEQFF. CDR3 nucleotides: TGTGCCAGCGCCCCAGCCCAGAGCTCCTACAATGAGCAGTTCTTC.

This chain connects TRBV27 to TRBJ1-1; 10 bases map to TRBD1. The junction had 13 bases not matched to a gene; V was cut back by 5 bases and J by 10 bases. CDR3 length: 15 amino acids. The germline CDR1 and CDR2 sequences are MNHEY and SMNVEV (reference sequence). This chain's CDR3 is CASSPRDRGRSGAFF. CDR3 in DNA: TGTGCCAGCAGTCCCAGGGACAGGGGAAGGAGCGGAGCTTTCTTT.

The chain couples TRBV28 to TRBJ2-7; D may correspond to TRBD1 or TRBD2 (7 bases each). Germline V gene data show CDR1 as MDHEN and CDR2 as SYDVKM. V lost 4 bases and J lost 6, with 16 bases in between. This CDR3 region has 14 residues. The CDR3 coding sequence is TGTGCCAGCAGTTCCTCCACAGGGGAGGGCGAGCAGTACTTC. This translates into CASSSSTGEGEQYF. Variable domain in full (rest from reference TRBV28 and TRBJ2-7): DVKVTQSSRYLVKRTGEKVFLECVQDMDHENMFWYRQDPGLGLRLIYFSYDVKMKEKGDIPEGYSVSREKKERFSLILESASTNQTSMYLCASSSSTGEGEQYFGPGTRLTVT.

The rearrangement uses TRBV9 and TRBJ2-7; 9 bases fit TRBD1. CDR3 size: 15 residues. J was trimmed by 6 bases and V by 0 bases; bases with no gene match: 7. Germline V CDR1 and CDR2: SGDLS, YYNGEE. CDR3 sequence reads: CASSVGNRGPFEQYF. CDR3 DNA: TGTGCCAGCAGCGTAGGAAACAGGGGGCCCTTCGAGCAGTACTTC.

This chain joins TRBV6-5 and TRBJ2-1; 13 bases align to TRBD2. CDR1 and CDR2 (germline): MNHEY, SVGAGI. The CDR3 covers 15 residues. V gave up 6 bases and J gave up 7 bases; unmatched junction bases: 6. The DNA for the CDR3 is TGTGCCAGCAGCCTACTAGCGGGAGGGAAGAATGAGCAGTTCTTC. Translated: CASSLLAGGKNEQFF.

This chain uses TRBV29-1 with TRBJ1-1, with D possibly being TRBD1 (5 bases). Germline CDR1 and CDR2: SQVTM and ANQGSEA. The CDR3 extends over 12 amino acids. Trimming pared 5 bases from V and 8 bases from J, leaving 15 bases between. CDR3 sequence: CSVQGVSGEAFF. The CDR3 nucleotides are TGCAGCGTTCAGGGTGTGAGTGGGGAAGCTTTCTTT.

This clone occurred once. The V gene is TRBV28, the J gene TRBJ2-3; 7 nucleotides agree with TRBD2. The CDR3 sequence is 16 residues long. V trimming: 3 bases; J trimming: 5 bases; junction bases outside the gene matches: 11. The germline V gene encodes CDR1 MDHEN and CDR2 SYDVKM. CDR3 sequence: CASSLGWEGLKDTQYF. In DNA, the CDR3 is TGTGCCAGCAGTTTGGGGTGGGAGGGCCTTAAAGATACGCAGTATTTT.

The chain recombines TRBV5-1 with TRBJ2-7; tentative D call: TRBD2 (6 bases). Trimming stripped 4 bases from V and 6 bases from J, with 14 bases between. The CDR3 covers 13 residues. CDR1 and CDR2 (germline): SGHRS, YFSETQ. The CDR3 DNA is TGCGCCAGCAGCCTGACCGTACTAGCCGAGCAGTACTTC. This encodes CASSLTVLAEQYF.

The J gene is TRBJ2-7, the V gene TRBV6-5, with 9 bases lining up with TRBD1. The germline gives CDR1 MNHEY, CDR2 SVGAGI. V shed 7 bases, J shed 3 bases, and the junction held 4 bases outside the gene matches. CDR3 length: 13 amino acids. CDR3 region: CASKGQGIYEQYF. DNA for the CDR3: TGTGCCAGCAAGGGACAGGGCATCTACGAGCAGTACTTC.

CDR3: CASSLGWLAGVETQYF. The CDR3 DNA reads as TGTGCCAGCAGCTTAGGTTGGCTAGCGGGGGTTGAGACCCAGTACTTC. This chain uses TRBV5-8 with TRBJ2-5, with 10 nucleotides matching TRBD2. Germline loops: CDR1 SGHTS, CDR2 YDEGEE. V was pared by 2 bases and J by 5 bases, with 9 bases of the junction left unmatched. CDR3 length: 16 residues.

This clone was detected once. The chain carries TRBV7-9 and TRBJ2-7; tentatively, D is TRBD1 (5 bases). The germline CDR1 and CDR2 sequences are SEHNR and FQNEAQ (reference sequence). The CDR3 has 12 residues. V lost 10 bases, J lost 4 bases, and 14 bases lay in between. The CDR3 is CATDYQGYEQYF. The CDR3, as DNA: TGTGCCACCGATTACCAGGGTTACGAGCAGTACTTC.

As DNA, the CDR3 is TGTGCAAGCGGGGGTTCGGACAGTCTAAGGAAGGACACTGAAGCTTTCTTT. It is translated as CASGGSDSLRKDTEAFF. J is TRBJ1-1 and V is TRBV12-2. TRBV12-2 is tagged as a pseudogene. CDR3 length: 17 residues.

Turning to this clone: Other DNA sequences in the same sample also yield this CDR3. CDR3 DNA: TGTGCCAGCAGCTTAGGACCCAGCGGGAACTCCTACGAGCAGTACTTC. Protein product: CASSLGPSGNSYEQYF. The rearrangement joins TRBV7-2 to TRBJ2-7; 7 positions agree with TRBD2. With V trimmed by 1 base and J by 0 bases, 6 bases remained unmatched. The CDR3 is 16 amino acids. Germline V gene data show CDR1 as SGHTA and CDR2 as FQGNSA.

V is TRBV27 and J is TRBJ2-1; D unclear. V was cut by 2 bases and J by 9 bases, with 11 bases left in between. CDR1 is MNHEY, CDR2 SMNVEV, per germline (reference sequence). The CDR3 is 13 residues long. The CDR3 DNA is TGTGCCAGCAGTTTAATAAGTGGGCCTGAGCAGTTCTTC. This sequence encodes CASSLISGPEQFF.

The chain has TRBV13 and TRBJ2-7; D unresolved. Trimming shortened V by 2 bases and J by 2 bases, and 10 bases separated the two germline ends. This CDR3 is built from 14 residues. Germline V gives CDR1 PRHDT, CDR2 FYEKMQ (reference sequence). The CDR3 DNA reads TGTGCCAGCAGCTTATATCCGTTCCCCTACGAGCAGTACTTC. It codes for CASSLYPFPYEQYF.

This sequence joins TRBV4-1 and TRBJ1-4, with unresolved D. Germline V gives CDR1 MGHRA, CDR2 YSYEKL. The ends were cut back, 0 bases at V and 10 bases at J, with 12 bases in the middle. The CDR3 is 14 residues long. CDR3 bases: TGCGCCAGCAGCCAAGATCCCGCCGCATCAAAACTGTTTTTT. Its translation is CASSQDPAASKLFF.

The V call is TRBV6-5, the J call TRBJ2-1; TRBD2 aligns across 10 bases. CDR1 and CDR2 (germline): MNHEY, SVGAGI. V gave up 3 bases and J gave up 13 bases; unmatched junction bases: 12. The CDR3 sequence is 15 residues long. Written as DNA, the CDR3 is TGTGCCAGCAGTTATGGGCTAGCGGGAGAGGCTGTTCAGTTCTTC. It specifies CASSYGLAGEAVQFF.